What follows are 32 T cell receptor beta chains derived from one specimen sequenced in a study of blood T cell repertoires in COVID-19. Generated by immunoSEQ multiplex PCR, the TCRdb table keeps only in-frame clones and is missing some. Counted here are under 140,000 clones, roughly 82% occurring once; the ten biggest clones make up about 15%. The sequencing sample was made of peripheral blood. The source of these receptors is a woman aged 60-70 years with acute or convalescent COVID-19.

This clone was seen a handful of times. The CDR3 sequence is CASSADRSRGYGYTF. The CDR3 coding sequence is TGTGCCAGCAGCGCGGACAGGTCAAGGGGCTATGGCTACACCTTC. J is TRBJ1-2 and V is TRBV7-2; the match to TRBD1 covers 7 bases. CDR3 length equals 15 residues. The V and J ends lost 5 bases and 4 bases, in that order; junction bases with no gene match: 10. Looked up from germline, CDR1 is SGHTA and CDR2 is FQGNSA.

This rearrangement joins TRBV5-1 to TRBJ2-2; 7 bases line up with TRBD2. Unmatched junction bases numbered 2, after V lost 0 bases and J lost 3 bases. In germline, CDR1 is SGHRS, CDR2 YFSETQ. This CDR3 is built from 15 residues. In DNA, the CDR3 is TGCGCCAGCAGCTTGGTAGCGGGCCACACCGGGGAGCTGTTTTTT. Translated: CASSLVAGHTGELFF.

This clone came up once. This chain uses TRBV7-3 with TRBJ2-7; 9 nucleotides match TRBD1. Germline trimming cut 3 bases from V and 1 base from J; bases unmatched to any gene: 1. This CDR3 region has 14 residues. Germline CDR1 reads SGHTA; CDR2 reads FQGTGA. The DNA of the CDR3 is TGTGCCAGCAGCTTGGGGACAGGGTCCTACGAGCAGTACTTC. This sequence encodes CASSLGTGSYEQYF. The full variable domain, rest sourced from reference TRBV7-3 and TRBJ2-7, is GAGVSQTPSNKVTEKGKYVELRCDPISGHTALYWYRQSLGQGPEFLIYFQGTGAADDSGLPNDRFFAVRPEGSVSTLKIQRTERGDSAVYLCASSLGTGSYEQYFGPGTRLTVT.

The chain joins TRBV29-1 to TRBJ2-5; the D gene is possibly TRBD2 (7 bases). Per the germline V gene, CDR1 is SQVTM and CDR2 is ANQGSEA. CDR3 length equals 13 residues. With 6 bases removed from V and 4 bases from J, the gap between germline ends came to 15 bases. In DNA form, the CDR3 reads TGCAGCGTCCCATGGGGGGGGCTAGAGACCCAGTACTTC. Protein sequence: CSVPWGGLETQYF. Using reference TRBV29-1 and TRBJ2-5 for the parts outside the CDR3, the full variable domain is SAVISQKPSRDICQRGTSLTIQCQVDSQVTMMFWYRQQPGQSLTLIATANQGSEATYESGFVIDKFPISRPNLTFSTLTVSNMSPEDSSIYLCSVPWGGLETQYFGPGTRLLVL.

This chain links TRBV29-1 with TRBJ1-1; D perhaps matches TRBD1 (6 bases). The CDR3 contains 12 residues. With 6 bases removed from V and 0 bases from J, the gap between germline ends came to 8 bases. CDR1 and CDR2 (germline): SQVTM, ANQGSEA. CDR3 DNA: TGCAGCGTGGGGGCAGTGAACACTGAAGCTTTCTTT. Its protein product is CSVGAVNTEAFF.

The chain is built from TRBV5-5 and TRBJ1-2; D ambiguous. Germline V gene lookup returns CDR1 SGHKS and CDR2 YYEKEE (reference sequence). V lost 4 bases and J 4 bases, leaving 17 bases between the germline ends. The CDR3 has 15 amino acids. The CDR3 loop reads CASSPRLSRGYGYTF. CDR3 DNA: TGTGCCAGCAGCCCGCGACTGAGTCGGGGCTATGGCTACACCTTC.

The chain has TRBV7-2 and TRBJ2-7; a weak D match, TRBD2 (7 bases). The CDR3 is 16 amino acids. The V gene's germline CDR1 is SGHTA and CDR2 FQGNSA. Trimming removed 0 bases from V and 6 bases from J, with 18 bases in between. CDR3: CASSLAPGRGEGEQYF. The CDR3 nucleotides read TGTGCCAGCAGCTTAGCCCCCGGAAGGGGGGAGGGCGAGCAGTACTTC. The whole variable domain, filled in from reference TRBV7-2 and TRBJ2-7, reads GAGVSQSPSNKVTEKGKDVELRCDPISGHTALYWYRQSLGQGLEFLIYFQGNSAPDKSGLPSDRFSAERTGGSVSTLTIQRTQQEDSAVYLCASSLAPGRGEGEQYFGPGTRLTVT.

This clone has a handful of counts. The CDR3 DNA reads TGCGCCAGCAGCTCCCGGACCGGGACTAGCGGGGGGGGAGAGACCCAGTACTTC. It yields the protein CASSSRTGTSGGGETQYF. The genes are TRBV5-1 and TRBJ2-5, with 16 bases matching TRBD2. Germline trimming cut 3 bases from V and 4 bases from J; bases unmatched to any gene: 9. The germline CDR1 and CDR2 sequences are SGHRS and YFSETQ. The CDR3 is 18 amino acids.

This chain connects TRBV9 to TRBJ2-1; 7 bases line up with TRBD2. The CDR3 has 14 amino acids. V lost 8 bases and J lost 3; bases outside the gene matches: 8. Germline CDR1 reads SGDLS; CDR2 reads YYNGEE. DNA of the CDR3: TGTGCCAGTCAATCCAGCGGGGACTACAATGAGCAGTTCTTC. Protein sequence: CASQSSGDYNEQFF.

The chain employs TRBV3-1 (or the pseudogene TRBV3-2) and TRBJ2-3; D may be TRBD2 (5 bases). The CDR3 consists of 16 residues. V was trimmed by 1 base and J by 8 bases, leaving 19 bases between them. Germline CDR1 reads LGHDT; CDR2 reads YNNKEL (reference sequence). The CDR3 DNA is TGTGCCAGCAGCCAAGTAAGCTTCAAGTCGAGCGGTACGCAGTATTTT. Its protein product is CASSQVSFKSSGTQYF.

The chain combines TRBV5-6 with TRBJ2-5; 7 nucleotides match TRBD2. The CDR3 sequence is 14 residues long. CDR1 and CDR2 from the germline V gene are SGHDT and YYEEEE. J gave up 7 bases and V 3 bases, and 9 bases lay outside the gene matches. CDR3 nucleotide sequence: TGTGCCAGCAGCTCCGGGAGCCCGGGGGGGACCCAGTACTTC. Translating gives CASSSGSPGGTQYF.

J is TRBJ2-1 and V is TRBV7-2; 12 bases map to TRBD2. Germline CDR1 and CDR2: SGHTA and FQGNSA. CDR3 size: 15 residues. The J segment lost 4 bases and the V segment lost 5 bases, leaving 3 bases of the junction unmatched. The CDR3 sequence is CASSPLAGGYNEQFF. The CDR3 DNA reads TGTGCCAGCAGCCCGCTAGCGGGGGGGTACAATGAGCAGTTCTTC. Full variable domain (rest looked up from reference TRBV7-2 and TRBJ2-1): GAGVSQSPSNKVTEKGKDVELRCDPISGHTALYWYRQSLGQGLEFLIYFQGNSAPDKSGLPSDRFSAERTGGSVSTLTIQRTQQEDSAVYLCASSPLAGGYNEQFFGPGTRLTVL.

This chain joins TRBV5-4 and TRBJ2-5; TRBD2 aligns across 9 bases. Trimming removed 2 bases from V and 4 bases from J; junction bases left unmatched: 6. The CDR3 has 15 amino acids. CDR1 SGHNT and CDR2 YYREEE come from the germline V gene (reference sequence). The CDR3 loop reads CASSLGGGAAETQYF. For the CDR3, the DNA is TGTGCCAGCAGCTTAGGCGGGGGGGCCGCAGAGACCCAGTACTTC. Together with reference TRBV5-4 and TRBJ2-5, the CDR3 gives the full variable domain: ETGVTQSPTHLIKTRGQQVTLRCSSQSGHNTVSWYQQALGQGPQFIFQYYREEENGRGNFPPRFSGLQFPNYSSELNVNALELDDSALYLCASSLGGGAAETQYFGPGTRLLVL.

This chain links TRBV4-2 with TRBJ2-3; 9 bases fit TRBD1. V shed 0 bases, J shed 1 base, and the junction held 8 bases outside the gene matches. CDR3 size: 18 residues. Germline assignment: CDR1 LGHNA and CDR2 YNFKEQ. CDR3 nucleotide sequence: TGTGCCAGCAGCCAAGATCGCGGGACAGGGTGGGGCACAGATACGCAGTATTTT. Translating it yields CASSQDRGTGWGTDTQYF.

This clone has a single count. The gene calls are TRBV19 and TRBJ2-5; possible D gene TRBD2, 6 bases. The CDR3 length is 14 residues. V lost 5 bases and J 0 bases, leaving 10 bases between the germline ends. Germline assignment: CDR1 LNHDA and CDR2 SQIVND (reference sequence). In DNA form, the CDR3 reads TGTGCCAGTAGTTCTCGGGGGTACCAAGAGACCCAGTACTTC. Translating gives CASSSRGYQETQYF.

The chain carries TRBV5-4 and TRBJ1-6, with 7 bases fitting TRBD1. The J segment lost 3 bases and the V segment lost 4 bases, leaving 7 bases of the junction unmatched. CDR3 length equals 16 residues. Germline V gene lookup returns CDR1 SGHNT and CDR2 YYREEE (reference sequence). CDR3 loop: CASSPTGSHYNSPLHF. For the CDR3, the DNA is TGTGCCAGCAGCCCGACAGGGAGCCACTATAATTCACCCCTCCACTTT. Using reference TRBV5-4 and TRBJ1-6 for the parts outside the CDR3, the full variable domain is ETGVTQSPTHLIKTRGQQVTLRCSSQSGHNTVSWYQQALGQGPQFIFQYYREEENGRGNFPPRFSGLQFPNYSSELNVNALELDDSALYLCASSPTGSHYNSPLHFGNGTRLTVT.

The rearrangement links TRBV30 to TRBJ1-4, with TRBD1 matching over 7 bases. The trim removed 5 bases at V and 13 bases at J, leaving 7 bases unmatched. The germline V gene encodes CDR1 GTSNPN and CDR2 SVGIG (reference sequence). This CDR3 is 11 amino acids long. CDR3 in DNA: TGTGCCTGGGAGACAGGGCGGATACTGTTTTTT. This encodes CAWETGRILFF.

The rearrangement uses TRBV6-2 or TRBV6-3 and TRBJ2-7; 9 bases line up with TRBD2. The germline gives CDR1 MNHEY, CDR2 SVGEGT. The CDR3 length is 15 residues. J was trimmed by 4 bases and V by 5 bases; bases with no gene match: 9. The CDR3 reads CASSRSGTSRYEQYF. DNA for the CDR3: TGTGCCAGCAGTCGGTCCGGGACTAGCAGATACGAGCAGTACTTC.

The V call is TRBV4-1, the J call TRBJ1-1; D possibly corresponds to TRBD1 (5 bases). This CDR3 region has 15 residues. Germline V gene lookup returns CDR1 MGHRA and CDR2 YSYEKL. Trimming took off 4 bases at V and 4 bases at J, with 16 bases between the two ends. The CDR3 DNA reads TGCGCCAGCAGCCCGACGGGGGTCCTGGGCACTGAAGCTTTCTTT. This codes for CASSPTGVLGTEAFF.

The chain is built from TRBV6-6 and TRBJ2-3, with D maybe TRBD2 (7 bases). This CDR3 has 16 amino acids. The germline gives CDR1 MNHNY, CDR2 SVGAGI (reference sequence). V lost 7 bases and J 5 bases, leaving 22 bases between the germline ends. CDR3 sequence (DNA): TGTGCCAGCACCTCCGGGGTGGGGGGGGCGCGAGATACGCAGTATTTT. Its protein is CASTSGVGGARDTQYF.

The chain has TRBV4-1 and TRBJ1-5; a possible D gene is TRBD1 (5 bases). The V gene lost 0 bases and the J gene lost 1 base, with 10 bases spanning the gap. CDR1 MGHRA and CDR2 YSYEKL come from the germline V gene. The CDR3 covers 16 residues. The CDR3 reads CASSQERQGSNQPQHF. CDR3 sequence (DNA): TGCGCCAGCAGCCAAGAACGCCAGGGAAGCAATCAGCCCCAGCATTTT.

This clone was counted between two and nine times. The rearrangement joins TRBV12-3 or TRBV12-4 to TRBJ2-2; no clear D gene. The CDR3 is made up of 13 amino acids. The V and J ends lost 8 bases and 4 bases respectively, with 11 bases between them. CDR3 nucleotides: TGTGCCAGCCCCGCGGTGGGCACCGGGGAGCTGTTTTTT. Amino acid sequence: CASPAVGTGELFF.

This chain joins TRBV7-6 and TRBJ2-1, with TRBD2 matching over 8 bases. Trimming cost V 5 bases and J 6 bases; bases outside gene matches: 12. Looked up from germline, CDR1 is SGHVS and CDR2 is FNYEAQ. The CDR3 runs to 16 residues. CDR3 sequence (DNA): TGTGCCAGCAGCCCATCGGGAGGGGGACAAGTCAATGAGCAGTTCTTC. Translating gives CASSPSGGGQVNEQFF.

The chain has TRBV4-3 and TRBJ1-5; 7 nucleotides match TRBD1. Per germline, CDR1 LGHNA and CDR2 YSLEER. J lost 4 bases, V lost 0 bases, and 6 bases had no gene match. The CDR3 is made up of 16 amino acids. The CDR3 loop is CASSQDWDSTNQPQHF. The DNA for the CDR3 is TGCGCCAGCAGCCAAGATTGGGACAGTACTAATCAGCCCCAGCATTTT.

The chain links TRBV29-1 to TRBJ2-2, with TRBD1 as a possible D gene (6 bases). Trimming pared 4 bases from V and 8 bases from J, leaving 17 bases between. Germline loops: CDR1 SQVTM, CDR2 ANQGSEA. The CDR3 covers 14 residues. The CDR3 loop reads CSVAPQGAVGELFF. The DNA of the CDR3 is TGCAGCGTTGCCCCACAGGGAGCGGTTGGGGAGCTGTTTTTT.

This clone has a single count. V gene TRBV27 combines with J gene TRBJ1-5; 7 bases fit TRBD1. The CDR3 length is 14 residues. J was trimmed by 10 bases and V by 5 bases; bases with no gene match: 11. The germline V gene has CDR1 MNHEY and CDR2 SMNVEV (reference sequence). The CDR3 bases are TGTGCCAGCAGTACCCGGGACAGCTCAGGCCCCCAGCATTTT. Its protein is CASSTRDSSGPQHF.

The chain combines TRBV12-3 or TRBV12-4 with TRBJ1-4; D uncertain. The CDR3 has 13 amino acids. V was cut by 2 bases and J by 10 bases, with 11 bases left in between. The CDR3 loop is CASSLTGPGKLFF. In nucleotides, the CDR3 is TGTGCCAGCAGTTTAACGGGTCCCGGAAAACTGTTTTTT.

The count of this clone is one. This sequence joins TRBV7-9 and TRBJ1-1; 7 bases map to TRBD1. The V gene's germline CDR1 is SEHNR and CDR2 FQNEAQ (reference sequence). Losses at the gene ends were 5 bases for V and 8 bases for J; bases not matched to a gene: 2. This CDR3 spans 11 amino acids. In DNA form, the CDR3 reads TGTGCCAGCAGCCAACAGGGGGAAGCTTTCTTT. Residues: CASSQQGEAFF.

The chain couples TRBV2 to TRBJ2-4, with 11 bases lining up with TRBD2. V shed 3 bases, J shed 6 bases, and the junction held 4 bases outside the gene matches. This CDR3 contains 15 residues. The germline gives CDR1 SNHLY, CDR2 FYNNEI. In nucleotides, the CDR3 is TGTGCCAGCAGTGACTTGGGGACTAGCGGAAACATTCAGTACTTC. Translation gives CASSDLGTSGNIQYF.

This clone was counted a few times. The V call is TRBV5-1, the J call TRBJ2-2; no clear D. CDR1 is SGHRS and CDR2 is YFSETQ in the germline V gene. The CDR3 is 13 amino acids. Trimming cost V 6 bases and J 2 bases, with 8 bases left between them. The DNA of the CDR3 is TGCGCCAGCATTAACACAAACACCGGGGAGCTGTTTTTT. It translates to CASINTNTGELFF.

The chain joins TRBV6-6 to TRBJ2-7, with no clear D. The CDR3 extends over 11 amino acids. Germline values: CDR1 MNHNY, CDR2 SVGAGI (reference sequence). V lost 2 bases to trimming and J lost 3 bases, with 2 bases between them. The CDR3 spells CASSYLYEQYF. The CDR3 DNA is TGTGCCAGCAGTTACCTCTACGAGCAGTACTTC.

The chain employs TRBV7-3 and TRBJ2-7; D is unresolved. The V gene lost 5 bases and the J gene lost 1 base, with 9 bases spanning the gap. The CDR3 runs 13 residues. Germline-derived CDR1 and CDR2 are SGHTA and FQGTGA. For the CDR3, the DNA is TGTGCCAGCAGCCCGGCGACTTCCTACGAGCAGTACTTC. Translating gives CASSPATSYEQYF.